One and the same sample provided the 24 T cell receptor beta chains below, sequenced in a study of PD-1 blockade in classical Hodgkin lymphoma. Generated by immunoSEQ multiplex PCR, the TCRdb table keeps only in-frame clones and is missing some. Altogether roughly 51,000 clones are present, about 80% being singletons, with the ten largest covering approximately 12%. This sample's time point: cycle 4 day 1 (C4D1), after 6 weeks of nivolumab. Brentuximab vedotin exposure varied, and every patient relapsed after autologous stem cell transplantation. The input for sequencing was peripheral blood mononuclear cells (PBMCs), taken before the fourth cycle of nivolumab. These receptors came from a human donor with classical Hodgkin lymphoma.

This clone occurred a few times. This rearrangement joins TRBV19 to TRBJ1-1; no clear D. V was cut by 6 bases and J by 4 bases, with 12 bases left in between. The CDR3 is 13 residues long. CDR1 is LNHDA, CDR2 SQIVND, per germline (reference sequence). The CDR3: CASRALGITEAFF. CDR3 DNA sequence: TGTGCCAGTAGGGCACTGGGTATCACTGAAGCTTTCTTT.

The rearrangement uses TRBV28 and TRBJ1-2; tentatively, D is TRBD1 (6 bases). The V end lost 5 bases, the J end lost 7 bases, and 11 bases lay between the germline ends. Looked up from germline, CDR1 is MDHEN and CDR2 is SYDVKM. The CDR3 runs 12 residues. CDR3 loop: CASSGRGFGYTF. The DNA for the CDR3 is TGTGCCAGCAGTGGAAGGGGGTTTGGCTACACCTTC.

This clone was seen more than once but under ten times. The chain employs TRBV5-1 and TRBJ1-2; D is unresolved. The V and J ends lost 0 bases and 8 bases respectively, with 8 bases between them. CDR1 is SGHRS and CDR2 is YFSETQ in the germline V gene. This CDR3 region has 12 residues. The DNA of the CDR3 is TGCGCCAGCAGCTTGGACGCGAGCGGCTACACCTTC. Its protein is CASSLDASGYTF.

This rearrangement joins TRBV5-1 to TRBJ2-5, with 9 bases matching TRBD1. Trimming took 0 bases from V and 3 from J; bases not matched to a gene: 3. Germline assignment: CDR1 SGHRS and CDR2 YFSETQ. The CDR3 has 15 residues. The CDR3 sequence: CASSLGTGAKETQYF. The CDR3 nucleotides are TGCGCCAGCAGCTTGGGGACAGGGGCCAAAGAGACCCAGTACTTC.

The V call is TRBV7-2, the J call TRBJ2-3; perhaps TRBD1 as D (6 bases). Germline V gives CDR1 SGHTA, CDR2 FQGNSA. This CDR3 has 13 amino acids. The V end was cut by 1 base, the J end by 8 bases, with 10 bases between. CDR3: CASSLVGQSTQYF. CDR3 nucleotide sequence: TGTGCCAGCAGCTTAGTAGGACAGAGTACGCAGTATTTT.

This clone came up once. The chain joins TRBV2 to TRBJ2-1; D is undetermined. CDR3 size: 13 residues. Per the germline V gene, CDR1 is SNHLY and CDR2 is FYNNEI. The V end lost 0 bases, the J end lost 4 bases, and 4 bases lay between the germline ends. CDR3: CASSEAPYNEQFF. The CDR3 DNA reads TGTGCCAGCAGTGAAGCGCCATACAATGAGCAGTTCTTC.

A single count supports this clone. The chain uses TRBV6-5 and TRBJ1-1; D remains unclear. The CDR3 sequence is 13 residues long. Germline lookup yields CDR1 MNHEY and CDR2 SVGAGI. The ends were cut back, 6 bases at V and 2 bases at J, with 10 bases in the middle. CDR3 loop: CASRHRLNTEAFF. CDR3 sequence (DNA): TGTGCCAGCAGACATCGACTTAACACTGAAGCTTTCTTT.

The rearrangement joins TRBV9 to TRBJ2-7; D possibly corresponds to TRBD1 (6 bases). V was shortened by 0 bases and J by 0 bases, with 7 bases between the two germline ends. The germline gives CDR1 SGDLS, CDR2 YYNGEE. The CDR3 covers 14 residues. The CDR3 here is CASSVGDTSYEQYF. The CDR3 DNA follows: TGTGCCAGCAGCGTAGGGGACACCTCCTACGAGCAGTACTTC.

The chain employs TRBV6-6 and TRBJ2-5, with 7 nucleotides matching TRBD1. CDR1 MNHNY and CDR2 SVGAGI come from the germline V gene (reference sequence). The CDR3 sequence is 13 residues long. V trimming: 2 bases; J trimming: 7 bases; junction bases outside the gene matches: 4. CDR3 sequence reads: CASSYASGGTQYF. The CDR3 nucleotides are TGTGCCAGCAGTTACGCGTCAGGGGGGACCCAGTACTTC.

The genes are TRBV2 and TRBJ2-1; D is unresolved. The CDR3 sequence is 11 residues long. V lost 6 bases to trimming and J lost 4 bases, with 4 bases between them. CDR1 is SNHLY and CDR2 is FYNNEI in the germline V gene. The CDR3 here is CASSSYNEQFF. CDR3 nucleotides: TGTGCCAGCAGCTCTTACAATGAGCAGTTCTTC.

In DNA form, the CDR3 reads TGTGCCAGCACCCAAGGGGCTACCCCTAATCAGCCCCAGCATTTT. This translates into CASTQGATPNQPQHF. The V gene is TRBV6-6, the J gene TRBJ1-5, with D perhaps matching TRBD1 (5 bases). This CDR3 is built from 15 residues. Germline values: CDR1 MNHNY, CDR2 SVGAGI (reference sequence). Trimming stripped 7 bases from V and 4 bases from J, with 17 bases between.

The CDR3 region has the DNA TGTGCCATCAGAATGGGACAGGGGAAGGGAGGAACAGATACGCAGTATTTT. It translates to CAIRMGQGKGGTDTQYF. The V gene is TRBV10-3, the J gene TRBJ2-3; 10 bases are a match to TRBD1. With V trimmed by 6 bases and J by 3 bases, 12 bases remained unmatched. This CDR3 region has 17 residues. Germline V CDR1 and CDR2: ENHRY, SYGVKD.

The chain recombines TRBV5-1 with TRBJ2-3, with D tentatively TRBD1 (5 bases). The CDR3 is 14 amino acids. Germline CDR1 is SGHRS and CDR2 is YFSETQ. Trimming removed 0 bases at V and 1 base at J, with 6 bases between. The CDR3 DNA is TGCGCCAGCAGCTTGGAACAGGGCACAGATACGCAGTATTTT. This gives the protein CASSLEQGTDTQYF.

This clone was counted only a few times. At one end, the junction sequence differs from germline, possibly due to a read error. The genes are TRBV18 and TRBJ2-1; D is perhaps TRBD2 (5 bases). CDR3 size: 15 residues. Germline V gene sequence: CDR1 KGHSH, CDR2 LQKENI. CDR3 bases: TGTGCCAGCTCCCCACCGGGATCATATAACAATGAGCAGTTCTTC. Translating gives CASSPPGSYNNEQFF.

The chain uses TRBV9 and TRBJ2-1; D possibly corresponds to TRBD1 (6 bases). Germline V gives CDR1 SGDLS, CDR2 YYNGEE. Trimming stripped 0 bases from V and 7 bases from J, with 14 bases between. This CDR3 has 15 residues. CDR3 nucleotide sequence: TGTGCCAGCAGCGTAGAGGCAGGGGCTAGAAATGAGCAGTTCTTC. Translation gives CASSVEAGARNEQFF.

V and J are TRBV19 and TRBJ1-2; 10 bases are a match to TRBD1. V dropped 5 bases and J dropped 4; count of bases not matched to a gene: 7. The CDR3 loop spans 15 amino acids. CDR1 LNHDA and CDR2 SQIVND come from the germline V gene (reference sequence). The CDR3 nucleotides read TGTGCCAGTAGTCCAGTTGGGACAGGGGCCTATGGCTACACCTTC. Amino acid sequence: CASSPVGTGAYGYTF.

In this sample, this clone turned up a few times. The chain uses TRBV28 and TRBJ1-2; 9 bases agree with TRBD1. This CDR3 contains 14 residues. Trimming took 5 bases from V and 10 from J; bases not matched to a gene: 11. Germline V gene sequence: CDR1 MDHEN, CDR2 SYDVKM. CDR3 protein: CASSPIGQGRVYTF. In nucleotides, the CDR3 is TGTGCCAGCAGTCCCATTGGACAGGGGAGGGTCTACACCTTC.

This chain uses TRBV2 with TRBJ2-3; TRBD2 aligns across 9 bases. Trimming removed 4 bases from V and 5 bases from J; junction bases left unmatched: 4. CDR3 length equals 14 residues. From germline, CDR1 is SNHLY and CDR2 FYNNEI. Written as DNA, the CDR3 is TGTGCCAGCAGTGTGAGTAGCGGGGGAGATACGCAGTATTTT. As protein: CASSVSSGGDTQYF.

V gene TRBV19 combines with J gene TRBJ1-3, with no clear D. Deletions cut 2 bases from V and 0 bases from J, with 11 bases between. Germline V gene sequence: CDR1 LNHDA, CDR2 SQIVND (reference sequence). This CDR3 spans 16 amino acids. CDR3: CASSIQEPGSGNTIYF. The CDR3 DNA reads as TGTGCCAGTAGTATACAGGAACCGGGCTCTGGAAACACCATATATTTT.

This rearrangement joins TRBV10-3 to TRBJ1-2, with D tentatively TRBD1 (5 bases). The V gene lost 0 bases and the J gene lost 6 bases, with 5 bases spanning the gap. Germline lookup yields CDR1 ENHRY and CDR2 SYGVKD. This CDR3 contains 12 residues. The CDR3 loop reads CAISESGDGYTF. CDR3 DNA sequence: TGTGCCATCAGTGAGTCAGGGGATGGCTACACCTTC.

This chain joins TRBV20-1 and TRBJ2-5, with D unresolved. Germline V gene sequence: CDR1 DFQATT, CDR2 SNEGSKA (reference sequence). The CDR3 contains 11 residues. Trimming stripped 7 bases from V and 2 bases from J, with 8 bases between. The CDR3 region has the DNA TGCAGTGTTCGGCTTCAAGAGACCCAGTACTTC. Its protein is CSVRLQETQYF.

J is TRBJ1-2 and V is TRBV10-1; D remains ambiguous. Per germline, CDR1 WNHNN and CDR2 SYGVQD (reference sequence). Trimming pared 2 bases from V and 4 bases from J, leaving 8 bases between. The CDR3 runs to 13 residues. For the CDR3, the DNA is TGCGCCAGCAGTGAGAACCCGGGCTATGGCTACACCTTC. Its protein product is CASSENPGYGYTF.

This chain joins TRBV28 and TRBJ1-1, with 8 bases matching TRBD1. Germline V gene data show CDR1 as MDHEN and CDR2 as SYDVKM. This CDR3 is built from 14 residues. V lost 6 bases to trimming and J lost 5 bases; unmatched junction nucleotides: 8. The CDR3: CASRWTGWDTEAFF. CDR3 coding DNA: TGTGCCAGCAGGTGGACAGGGTGGGATACTGAAGCTTTCTTT. Together with reference TRBV28 and TRBJ1-1, the CDR3 gives the full variable domain: DVKVTQSSRYLVKRTGEKVFLECVQDMDHENMFWYRQDPGLGLRLIYFSYDVKMKEKGDIPEGYSVSREKKERFSLILESASTNQTSMYLCASRWTGWDTEAFFGQGTRLTVV.

The V call is TRBV4-2, the J call TRBJ2-3; 10 bases are a match to TRBD2. With 2 bases clipped from V and 2 bases from J, the junction kept 10 bases outside the gene matches. In germline, CDR1 is LGHNA, CDR2 YNFKEQ. The CDR3 is 18 amino acids. CDR3 loop: CASSQYTGLAETTDTQYF. CDR3 DNA: TGTGCCAGCAGCCAATACACTGGACTAGCGGAGACCACAGATACGCAGTATTTT.